This T cell receptor (beta chain) was captured in a study of identical twins. This clonotype was detected ten times or more. MiXCR, run by TCRdb on the 5' RACE reads, gives a single entry per CDR3 protein. This sample has 350,000 to 450,000 distinct CDR3 sequences, with about 18% found just once. This CDR3 is built from 13 residues. With V trimmed by 5 bases and J by 5 bases, 4 bases remained unmatched. Input material: naive T cells sorted from blood. The chain combines TRBV12-3 or TRBV12-4 with TRBJ2-3, with TRBD1 matching over 7 bases. The source of this sequence is a man over 45 in good health. This CDR3 is CASSPTGRDTQYF. The CDR3 DNA reads TGTGCCAGCAGTCCGACAGGGAGAGATACGCAGTATTTT.